Following are 12 T cell receptor beta chains from one sample sequenced in a study of blood T cell repertoires in COVID-19. Assay used: immunoSEQ multiplex PCR; TCRdb lists only in-frame clones, some missing. The repertoire consists of more than 350,000 clones, with around nine tenths occurring once and the leading ten covering about 1.5%. Sequencing was carried out using PBMCs or T cells enriched from blood (not recorded which). The origin of the receptors is a woman aged 18 to 35 who had been exposed to COVID-19.

V gene TRBV19 combines with J gene TRBJ1-2, with D tentatively TRBD1 (5 bases). The CDR3 sequence is 14 residues long. V lost 7 bases and J lost 5, with 17 bases in between. Germline lookup yields CDR1 LNHDA and CDR2 SQIVND (reference sequence). This chain's CDR3 is CASTPERGGYGYTF. DNA of the CDR3: TGTGCCAGTACCCCCGAGAGGGGAGGGTATGGCTACACCTTC.

This clone was observed a few times. The V and J genes are TRBV19 and TRBJ1-1; tentatively, D is TRBD1 (6 bases). The V end was cut by 5 bases, the J end by 4 bases, with 17 bases between. This CDR3 is 15 amino acids long. The germline gives CDR1 LNHDA, CDR2 SQIVND (reference sequence). The CDR3 region is CASSSGGAGGTEAFF. The CDR3 DNA reads as TGTGCCAGTAGTTCGGGGGGCGCGGGTGGCACTGAAGCTTTCTTT.

This chain uses TRBV5-1 with TRBJ2-1; 9 nucleotides line up with TRBD2. The CDR3 is 16 residues long. The germline CDR1 and CDR2 sequences are SGHRS and YFSETQ. Germline trimming cut 0 bases from V and 7 bases from J; bases unmatched to any gene: 8. CDR3 amino acids: CASSLGGGGAQNEQFF. In nucleotides, the CDR3 is TGCGCCAGCAGCTTGGGCGGCGGGGGGGCTCAAAATGAGCAGTTCTTC. Drawing the rest from reference TRBV5-1 and TRBJ2-1, the complete variable domain is KAGVTQTPRYLIKTRGQQVTLSCSPISGHRSVSWYQQTPGQGLQFLFEYFSETQRNKGNFPGRFSGRQFSNSRSEMNVSTLELGDSALYLCASSLGGGGAQNEQFFGPGTRLTVL.

The rearrangement uses TRBV4-2 and TRBJ2-3; D gene ambiguous. Trimming shortened V by 0 bases and J by 2 bases, and 12 bases separated the two germline ends. Germline V CDR1 and CDR2: LGHNA, YNFKEQ. The CDR3 consists of 16 residues. The CDR3 DNA sequence: TGTGCCAGCAGCCAAGATAGTTCCCTAGTCACAGATACGCAGTATTTT. Protein product: CASSQDSSLVTDTQYF.

The sample holds one count of this clone. The chain joins TRBV29-1 to TRBJ2-1; a possible D gene is TRBD2 (6 bases). The germline V and J ends were trimmed by 6 bases and 4 bases, with 13 bases remaining between them. Germline loops: CDR1 SQVTM, CDR2 ANQGSEA. The CDR3 is 13 amino acids. The CDR3 region has the DNA TGCAGCGTCGGGGTGGCGGGGTACAATGAGCAGTTCTTC. This translates into CSVGVAGYNEQFF.

This clone was detected many times. The chain combines TRBV3-1 (or the pseudogene TRBV3-2) with TRBJ2-7; D uncertain. The CDR3 runs 12 residues. Germline V CDR1 and CDR2: LGHDT, YNNKEL (reference sequence). The ends were cut back, 3 bases at V and 4 bases at J, with 7 bases in the middle. CDR3 sequence: CASSHTRYEQYF. In DNA, the CDR3 is TGTGCCAGCAGCCATACCAGGTACGAGCAGTACTTC.

The chain carries TRBV5-5 and TRBJ2-1; D gene unclear. Deletions cut 0 bases from V and 9 bases from J, with 10 bases between. CDR3 length: 13 amino acids. Germline V CDR1 and CDR2: SGHKS, YYEKEE (reference sequence). CDR3 nucleotides: TGTGCCAGCAGCTTGGTGCTAGTCTCTGAGCAGTTCTTC. This translates into CASSLVLVSEQFF.

The CDR3: CASSIEHRGPYEQYF. As DNA, the CDR3 is TGTGCCAGTAGTATTGAGCACAGGGGGCCCTACGAGCAGTACTTC. The genes are TRBV19 and TRBJ2-7; 9 nucleotides match TRBD1. The CDR3 is made up of 15 amino acids. Germline V lookup: CDR1 LNHDA, CDR2 SQIVND (reference sequence). V lost 3 bases to trimming and J lost 2 bases; unmatched junction nucleotides: 5. The full variable domain, rest sourced from reference TRBV19 and TRBJ2-7, is DGGITQSPKYLFRKEGQNVTLSCEQNLNHDAMYWYRQDPGQGLRLIYYSQIVNDFQKGDIAEGYSVSREKKESFPLTVTSAQKNPTAFYLCASSIEHRGPYEQYFGPGTRLTVT.

The CDR3 DNA is TGTGCCAGCAGCGTAGTCCAGCGGGGGGCCTACGAGCAGTACTTC. Its protein is CASSVVQRGAYEQYF. The chain is built from TRBV7-8 and TRBJ2-7; 9 positions match TRBD2. The CDR3 runs to 15 residues. Trimming cost V 5 bases and J 2 bases; bases outside gene matches: 7. Germline V gene data show CDR1 as SGHVS and CDR2 as FQNEAQ.

CDR3 DNA sequence: TGTGCCAGCTGGCCAGGGCCCATCACAGATACGCAGTATTTT. Amino acid sequence: CASWPGPITDTQYF. The chain uses TRBV28 and TRBJ2-3, with D maybe TRBD1 (5 bases). The germline gives CDR1 MDHEN, CDR2 SYDVKM. The CDR3 is 14 residues long. With 8 bases removed from V and 2 bases from J, the gap between germline ends came to 14 bases.

The chain links TRBV27 to TRBJ2-3, with 9 positions matching TRBD2. CDR1 MNHEY and CDR2 SMNVEV come from the germline V gene (reference sequence). V shed 6 bases, J shed 1 base, and the junction held 11 bases outside the gene matches. The length of the CDR3 is 17 residues. The CDR3 DNA reads as TGTGCCAGCAGGGTCTTTAGCGGGAGCGACGGCACAGATACGCAGTATTTT. It translates to CASRVFSGSDGTDTQYF.

The chain uses TRBV7-3 and TRBJ2-3; weak D call: TRBD2 (6 bases). Germline CDR1 and CDR2: SGHTA and FQGTGA. Trimming left V 3 bases short and J 4 bases short, with 11 bases between. The CDR3 has 14 residues. This chain's CDR3 is CASSFGGSADTQYF. DNA for the CDR3: TGTGCCAGCAGCTTTGGGGGGTCGGCAGATACGCAGTATTTT.